Sequencing of this TCR beta chain was carried out in a study of CD8+CD57+ T cells in acquired aplastic anemia. For the study at large: Average DNA yield from sorted CD4+ and CD8+ cells was around 3 ug.

Whoever was chosen for sequencing had shown CD8+CD57+ cell expansion by flow cytometry. Blood was sampled before the patients had received any therapy. At least ten counts were recorded for this clonotype. Both TCR beta VDJ combination and CDR3 sequence profiling were carried out. Genomic DNA was the template for this profiling. TCRdb redid the calling of the reads with MiXCR, one entry per CDR3 protein. The sample includes 450,000 to 550,000 distinct CDR3 sequences, about a third seen only once; the top ten take less than 0.85%. CDR3 length: 14 amino acids. Germline V gives CDR1 LNHDA, CDR2 SQIVND (reference sequence). The V end lost 5 bases, the J end lost 7 bases, and 17 bases lay between the germline ends.

This receptor was taken from a human donor with aplastic anemia. J is TRBJ1-1 and V is TRBV19; possibly TRBD1 for D (6 bases). The sample comprised sorted CD4+, CD8+, or CD8+CD57+ T cells (not recorded which) from PBMCs. This CDR3 reads CASSAKQGHSEAFF. The CDR3 bases are TGTGCCAGTAGTGCGAAACAGGGTCACAGTGAAGCTTTCTTT.